The clone carrying this T cell receptor (beta chain) was seen ten or more times. Its matching antigen is unknown. A single record per CDR3 protein comes from TCRdb applying MiXCR to the reads. Among around 440,000 distinct CDR3 sequences, about 11% were seen once, and the ten largest hold roughly 10%. These data originate in a study of T cell repertoires in cytomegalovirus infection. The CDR3 is 13 amino acids. V shed 3 bases and J 6 bases; nucleotides not matched to a gene: 2. Overall study findings and caveats: In two of eight donors, the top clonotype was HLA-C-restricted CMV-specific.

The sequenced sample consisted of PBMCs. This receptor was taken from a human donor in good health (CMV status not recorded). Some clones in this sample may be carry-over from other donors' samples. The genes are TRBV12-3 or TRBV12-4 and TRBJ2-3; TRBD1 matches 8 bases. CDR3 sequence (DNA): TGTGCCAGCAGTTTTAACAGGGGGGATACGCAGTATTTT. This encodes CASSFNRGDTQYF.